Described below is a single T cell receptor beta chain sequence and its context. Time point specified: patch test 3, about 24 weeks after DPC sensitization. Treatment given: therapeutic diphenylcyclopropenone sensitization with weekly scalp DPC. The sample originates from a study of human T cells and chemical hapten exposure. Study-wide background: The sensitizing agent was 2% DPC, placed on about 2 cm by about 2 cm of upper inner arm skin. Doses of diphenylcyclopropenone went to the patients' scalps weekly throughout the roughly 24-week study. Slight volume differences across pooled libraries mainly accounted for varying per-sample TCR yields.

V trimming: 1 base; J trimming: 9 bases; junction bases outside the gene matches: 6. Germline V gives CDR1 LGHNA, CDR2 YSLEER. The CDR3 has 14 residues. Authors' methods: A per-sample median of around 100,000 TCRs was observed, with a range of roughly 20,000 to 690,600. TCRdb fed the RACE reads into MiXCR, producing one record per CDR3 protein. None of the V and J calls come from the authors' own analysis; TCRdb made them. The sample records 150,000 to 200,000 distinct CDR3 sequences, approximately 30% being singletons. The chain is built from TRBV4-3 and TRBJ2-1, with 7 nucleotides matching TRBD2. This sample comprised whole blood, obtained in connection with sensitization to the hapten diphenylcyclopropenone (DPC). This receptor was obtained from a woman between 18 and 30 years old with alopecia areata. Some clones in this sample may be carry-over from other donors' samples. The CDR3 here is CASSQVGGPAEQFF. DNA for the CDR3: TGCGCCAGCAGCCAAGTGGGAGGGCCTGCTGAGCAGTTCTTC.